This record covers a single TCR beta chain. This sample is part of a study of T cell changes during pregnancy in multiple sclerosis. This CDR3 spans 11 amino acids. Germline CDR1 is KGHSH and CDR2 is LQKENI. Trimming removed 9 bases from V and 1 base from J, with 6 bases in between. Method: immunoSEQ multiplex PCR; TCRdb's copy keeps in-frame clones and lacks some. The table records tens of thousands of clones, 90% to 95% of them present only once. The chain has TRBV18 and TRBJ2-5; D not resolved. This sample comprised CD4+ T cells from peripheral blood mononuclear cells, obtained in the third trimester of pregnancy. This clonotype was sampled from a female donor in good health, enrolled as a control in a pregnancy study. The CDR3 loop is CASQLQETQYF. The CDR3 DNA sequence: TGTGCCAGTCAACTCCAAGAGACCCAGTACTTC.